The clone carrying this T cell receptor beta chain was found a few times. The antigen is undetermined. Trimming took 2 bases from V and 4 from J, leaving 12 bases between them. The CDR3 extends over 14 amino acids. CDR1 is SGHRS, CDR2 YFSETQ, per germline. The sample belongs to a study of blood T cells in healthy people across ages. It was with a sample-barcoded 5' primer and a J-beta primer mix that a second PCR of roughly 7 to 12 cycles was run. A 12-random-nucleotide template-switch adaptor tagged each cDNA molecule. TCRdb re-called the 5' RACE reads through MiXCR, storing one row per CDR3 protein. The sample lists over a million distinct CDR3 sequences, almost 60% occurring once. Peripheral blood, roughly 9.3 milliliters per donor, was collected. Study outcomes and limitations: Observed TCR beta diversity per million T cells went down as age went up. This fall followed a roughly linear course with age.

The chain carries TRBV5-1 and TRBJ2-5; unclear D gene. Sequenced: blood. This TCR derives from a man aged 18 to 35 in good health. For the CDR3, the DNA is TGCGCCAGCAGCTTAGACACCCTGGGAGAGACCCAGTACTTC. Translated: CASSLDTLGETQYF.